The T cell receptor (beta chain) described here comes from a study of blood T cells in healthy people across ages. Study results and caveats: There were more naive CD4+ cells and higher diversity in long-lived donors than in aged donors. Diversity of TCR beta per million T cells declined in a roughly linear way with age.

There are a few counts of this clonotype. The antigen is undetermined. CDR1 SGHAT and CDR2 FQDESV come from the germline V gene (reference sequence). This CDR3 has 14 amino acids. The V end lost 4 bases, the J end lost 3 bases, and 13 bases lay between the germline ends. PCR was performed a second time for 7 to 11 cycles using a sample-barcoded 5' primer and a J-beta primer mix. Each CDR3 protein is one row after TCRdb ran MiXCR on the 5' RACE reads. This sample has 730,000 or so distinct CDR3 sequences, with roughly 41% found just once. A minimum of 7 million PBMCs was isolated per sample. This TCR derives from a woman in her fifties or sixties in good health. The V gene is TRBV11-1, the J gene TRBJ2-7, with D perhaps TRBD1 (5 bases). Sequences were obtained from blood. CDR3 loop: CASSSDTAFYEQYF. The CDR3 DNA reads as TGTGCCAGCAGCTCGGACACTGCCTTCTACGAGCAGTACTTC.